This T cell receptor (beta chain) originates from a study of OX40 agonist ivuxolimab in advanced cancers. Clones were sequenced by immunoSEQ multiplex PCR, and TCRdb holds only the in-frame ones, with some missing. The sample carries around 40,000 clones, 80% recorded once. The CDR3 consists of 12 residues. The ends were cut back, 6 bases at V and 3 bases at J, with 6 bases in the middle. CDR1 and CDR2 from the germline V gene are KGHSH and LQKENI. This clonotype was obtained from an adult with an advanced solid tumor such as melanoma, head and neck, liver or kidney cancer. This sequence joins TRBV18 and TRBJ1-5, with no clear D. The sequencing used CD4+ or CD8+ T cells sorted from blood, collected in a trial of the OX40 agonist ivuxolimab. This CDR3 reads CASSLNNQPQHF. CDR3 nucleotide sequence: TGTGCCAGCTCGCTAAACAATCAGCCCCAGCATTTT.